The 21 T cell receptor beta chains below all came from one sample that was sequenced in a study of blood T cell repertoires in COVID-19. Some clones are missing from TCRdb's copy, which holds only in-frame ones; the method was immunoSEQ multiplex PCR. The table includes about 20,000 clones, roughly 91% detected once. Input material: peripheral blood. The receptors originated from a woman aged 55-69 years with active COVID-19.

J is TRBJ2-3 and V is TRBV11-3; the D gene is possibly TRBD2 (6 bases). This CDR3 is 14 amino acids long. V gave up 3 bases and J gave up 4 bases, with 11 bases separating them. The germline CDR1 and CDR2 sequences are SGHNT and YENEEA. CDR3 in DNA: TGTGCCAGCAGCTTCGAGGGAGGCGCAGATACGCAGTATTTT. Its translation: CASSFEGGADTQYF.

This sequence joins TRBV5-5 and TRBJ2-5; possible D gene TRBD2, 5 bases. The ends were cut back, 2 bases at V and 1 base at J, with 6 bases in the middle. The CDR3 runs 13 residues. Germline V lookup: CDR1 SGHKS, CDR2 YYEKEE (reference sequence). The CDR3 coding sequence is TGTGCCAGCAGCTTTGGACTCCAAGAGACCCAGTACTTC. It codes for CASSFGLQETQYF.

The rearrangement links TRBV7-9 to TRBJ1-5, with D perhaps matching TRBD1 (5 bases). Trimming left V 0 bases short and J 7 bases short, with 16 bases between. This CDR3 is 16 amino acids long. Germline V lookup: CDR1 SEHNR, CDR2 FQNEAQ (reference sequence). CDR3 sequence: CASSLARGGRDQPQHF. The CDR3, as DNA: TGTGCCAGCAGCTTAGCGCGGGGAGGGAGGGACCAGCCCCAGCATTTT.

This chain uses TRBV6-1 with TRBJ2-7; TRBD2 aligns across 15 bases. The CDR3 contains 18 residues. CDR1 and CDR2 (germline): MNHNS, SASEGT. Trimming took 2 bases from V and 2 from J; bases not matched to a gene: 7. CDR3: CASSETGLAGGNTYEQYF. CDR3 in DNA: TGTGCCAGCAGTGAAACGGGACTAGCGGGGGGCAATACCTACGAGCAGTACTTC.

This clone appeared once. The chain links TRBV18 to TRBJ1-2; perhaps TRBD1 as D (6 bases). Trimming removed 1 base at V and 6 bases at J, with 9 bases between. Germline V gene lookup returns CDR1 KGHSH and CDR2 LQKENI. The CDR3 loop spans 13 amino acids. Here the CDR3 DNA reads TGTGCCAGCTCACCACTGGACAGTCATGGCTACACCTTC. This sequence encodes CASSPLDSHGYTF.

The chain joins TRBV19 to TRBJ2-1; 7 nucleotides match TRBD1. Trimming removed 3 bases from V and 4 bases from J; junction bases left unmatched: 12. Germline V lookup: CDR1 LNHDA, CDR2 SQIVND (reference sequence). The CDR3 length is 17 residues. This chain's CDR3 is CASSIGVAGRGYNEQFF. CDR3 DNA: TGTGCCAGTAGTATTGGAGTCGCGGGCAGGGGGTACAATGAGCAGTTCTTC. The full variable domain, rest sourced from reference TRBV19 and TRBJ2-1, is DGGITQSPKYLFRKEGQNVTLSCEQNLNHDAMYWYRQDPGQGLRLIYYSQIVNDFQKGDIAEGYSVSREKKESFPLTVTSAQKNPTAFYLCASSIGVAGRGYNEQFFGPGTRLTVL.

This chain links TRBV6-5 with TRBJ1-6; D is possibly TRBD1 (6 bases). V shed 6 bases and J shed 8 bases, with 11 bases lying between them. The length of the CDR3 is 13 residues. CDR1 MNHEY and CDR2 SVGAGI come from the germline V gene. Here the CDR3 reads CASRQGRDSPLHF. CDR3 nucleotide sequence: TGTGCCAGCAGACAGGGACGAGATTCACCCCTCCACTTT.

The chain is built from TRBV5-1 and TRBJ1-6; D gene ambiguous. V lost 4 bases, J lost 10 bases, and 9 bases lay in between. CDR3 length equals 12 residues. The germline V gene has CDR1 SGHRS and CDR2 YFSETQ. This CDR3 is CASSQPGSPLHF. The CDR3 DNA reads as TGCGCCAGCAGCCAGCCAGGATCACCCCTCCACTTT.

This clone was found once. The chain is built from TRBV5-4 and TRBJ1-1, with TRBD1 identical over 8 bases. The CDR3 runs to 15 residues. Germline CDR1 is SGHNT and CDR2 is YYREEE (reference sequence). The junction had 7 bases not matched to a gene; V was cut back by 0 bases and J by 6 bases. The CDR3 region is CASSLEPGGPSEAFF. The CDR3 DNA is TGTGCCAGCAGCTTGGAGCCAGGGGGCCCTTCTGAAGCTTTCTTT.

This clone was found once. The chain is built from TRBV7-6 and TRBJ1-3, with 7 bases fitting TRBD1. This CDR3 has 18 amino acids. The V segment lost 5 bases and the J segment 0 bases; nucleotides outside the gene matches: 13. Germline loops: CDR1 SGHVS, CDR2 FNYEAQ. CDR3 amino acids: CASSPRMTGMASGNTIYF. The CDR3 bases are TGTGCCAGCAGCCCTAGGATGACAGGGATGGCCTCTGGAAACACCATATATTTT.

The rearrangement uses TRBV7-6 and TRBJ2-2; 8 nucleotides match TRBD2. CDR3 size: 16 residues. Per germline, CDR1 SGHVS and CDR2 FNYEAQ. V was pared by 5 bases and J by 2 bases, with 7 bases of the junction left unmatched. This chain's CDR3 is CASSPRGGYNTGELFF. The CDR3 DNA follows: TGTGCCAGCAGCCCCCGGGGGGGTTATAACACCGGGGAGCTGTTTTTT.

The chain uses TRBV10-1 and TRBJ2-3; 8 bases map to TRBD1. After removal of 5 bases from V and 2 bases from J, the junction contained 6 bases not matched to a gene. This CDR3 is 15 amino acids long. Germline V gene lookup returns CDR1 WNHNN and CDR2 SYGVQD (reference sequence). DNA for the CDR3: TGCGCCAGCAGTACCGGGACAGGAGTCACAGATACGCAGTATTTT. This encodes CASSTGTGVTDTQYF.

The rearrangement links TRBV19 to TRBJ2-3; no clear D. With 5 bases removed from V and 4 bases from J, the gap between germline ends came to 16 bases. Germline lookup yields CDR1 LNHDA and CDR2 SQIVND (reference sequence). The CDR3 runs to 15 residues. For the CDR3, the DNA is TGTGCCAGTAGTCTGACGCTTGGGCCCCCAGATACGCAGTATTTT. This codes for CASSLTLGPPDTQYF.

The CDR3 DNA follows: TGCAGCGTTATCAGGGCCGGGACAGGATTAGCCAAAAACATTCAGTACTTC. Amino acids: CSVIRAGTGLAKNIQYF. This chain uses TRBV29-1 with TRBJ2-4; TRBD1 matches 8 bases. The CDR3 contains 17 residues. Trimming took 5 bases from V and 0 from J; bases not matched to a gene: 12. Germline V gene sequence: CDR1 SQVTM, CDR2 ANQGSEA.

The CDR3, as DNA: TGTGCCAGCAGCTTTACAGATTACGAGCAGTACTTC. It specifies CASSFTDYEQYF. This chain uses TRBV7-8 with TRBJ2-7; D unresolved. CDR1 and CDR2 (germline): SGHVS, FQNEAQ. Trimming cost V 3 bases and J 4 bases, with 7 bases left between them. The CDR3 sequence is 12 residues long.

The chain carries TRBV24-1 and TRBJ2-3; D perhaps matches TRBD1 (6 bases). The CDR3 runs to 13 residues. V was cut by 10 bases and J by 4 bases, with 14 bases left in between. Looked up from germline, CDR1 is KGHDR and CDR2 is SFDVKD. The CDR3 DNA sequence: TGTGCCACGTCGAAGGGGGTGGCAGATACGCAGTATTTT. It encodes CATSKGVADTQYF.

The rearrangement joins TRBV6-4 to TRBJ1-1; 7 nucleotides line up with TRBD1. The germline V gene encodes CDR1 MRHNA and CDR2 SNTAGT. The CDR3 is 13 residues long. Losses at the gene ends were 2 bases for V and 9 bases for J; bases not matched to a gene: 6. The CDR3 loop reads CASSDGQGDKAFF. CDR3 nucleotides: TGTGCCAGCAGTGACGGGCAGGGGGATAAAGCTTTCTTT.

The chain uses TRBV27 and TRBJ1-1, with TRBD1 matching 8 bases. Germline CDR1 reads MNHEY; CDR2 reads SMNVEV (reference sequence). J was trimmed by 8 bases and V by 3 bases; bases with no gene match: 5. CDR3 length: 13 amino acids. Here the CDR3 DNA reads TGTGCCAGCAGTTTTCTTGGACAGGGAGAAGCTTTCTTT. It codes for CASSFLGQGEAFF.

V usage is TRBV6-2 or TRBV6-3 and J usage is TRBJ2-2; tentatively, D is TRBD1 (7 bases). Germline CDR1 MNHEY, CDR2 SVGEGT. CDR3 length equals 15 residues. Between the trimmed V and J ends, which lost 5 bases and 4 bases, there was a span of 14 bases. Here the CDR3 DNA reads TGTGCCAGCAGTCAGCCAGGGGGGCTCACCGGGGAGCTGTTTTTT. It codes for CASSQPGGLTGELFF.

The chain combines TRBV5-8 with TRBJ2-7; 7 bases are a match to TRBD1. V shed 2 bases and J 0 bases; nucleotides not matched to a gene: 2. The CDR3 totals 14 residues. Germline loops: CDR1 SGHTS, CDR2 YDEGEE. The CDR3 DNA reads TGTGCCAGCAGCTTACAGGGGAGCTCCTACGAGCAGTACTTC. Its protein product is CASSLQGSSYEQYF.

The chain couples TRBV7-3 to TRBJ2-2; no definite D call. The ends were cut back, 5 bases at V and 6 bases at J, with 10 bases in the middle. CDR1 and CDR2 from the germline V gene are SGHTA and FQGTGA. The CDR3 length is 13 residues. The CDR3 here is CASSPTVAGELFF. Written as DNA, the CDR3 is TGTGCCAGCAGCCCTACGGTCGCCGGGGAGCTGTTTTTT.